This T cell receptor (beta chain) comes out of a study of a mutant IDH1 vaccine in newly diagnosed glioma. Across the study: Vaccine administration was initiated 4-6 weeks following radiotherapy alone, or with temozolomide cycles.

The time point denotes: week 35, safety follow-up. One vaccine dose held 300 ug of mutant IDH1 20-mer peptide and came with topical imiquimod. There were new WHO grade 3 or 4 astrocytomas in the donors, and these were IDH1-mutant and ATRX-lost. V was cut by 2 bases and J by 4 bases, with 9 bases left in between. The CDR3 extends over 14 amino acids. Germline V gives CDR1 MNHEY, CDR2 SVGAGI. Repertoires were generated with immunoSEQ multiplex PCR, while TCRdb's copy carries only in-frame clones and drops some. Of about 65,000 clones listed, 80% to 90% are singletons. Study-level points and caveats: There seemed to be no relation between pseudoprogression and changes in top peripheral T cell clonotypes. Researchers report vaccine-induced immune responses in roughly 94% of patients.

Comment on this clone: Antigen unknown. This specimen includes other DNA sequences encoding the same CDR3.

The sequence derives from a middle-aged man with glioma. V and J are TRBV6-5 and TRBJ1-5; D remains unclear. Specimen: PBMCs, collected from a glioma patient whose treatment included an IDH1 peptide vaccine. The DNA of the CDR3 is TGTGCCAGCAGTTACGGTGCGGGGAATCAGCCCCAGCATTTT. It codes for CASSYGAGNQPQHF.